This entry lists 24 T cell receptor beta chains sequenced from one sample in a study of cytomegalovirus exposure and HLA in healthy donors. Primers included in the PCR were 60 Vbeta and 13 Jbeta primers. Method: immunoSEQ multiplex PCR; TCRdb's copy keeps in-frame clones and lacks some. The repertoire consists of 150,000 to 200,000 clones, with 75% occurring once and the leading ten covering 2.5% to 3.5%. The source material was PBMCs. The receptors shown here come from a woman in her forties or fifties in good health and CMV-seropositive.

The chain joins TRBV7-9 to TRBJ2-2, with D possibly matching TRBD2 (5 bases). The ends were cut back, 2 bases at V and 5 bases at J, with 9 bases in the middle. Germline V lookup: CDR1 SEHNR, CDR2 FQNEAQ (reference sequence). The CDR3 has 14 residues. The CDR3 protein is CASSLNTGTGELFF. Written as DNA, the CDR3 is TGTGCCAGCAGCTTAAACACGGGGACCGGGGAGCTGTTTTTT.

This chain links TRBV11-2 with TRBJ2-6, with D possibly being TRBD2 (5 bases). This CDR3 comprises 16 residues. The germline gives CDR1 SGHAT, CDR2 FQNNGV. The V end was cut by 2 bases, the J end by 2 bases, with 10 bases between. CDR3 residues: CASSLKGGAGANVLTF. The CDR3 DNA sequence: TGTGCCAGCAGCTTAAAAGGAGGCGCTGGGGCCAACGTCCTGACTTTC. Complete variable domain (other parts from reference TRBV11-2 and TRBJ2-6): EAGVAQSPRYKIIEKRQSVAFWCNPISGHATLYWYQQILGQGPKLLIQFQNNGVVDDSQLPKDRFSAERLKGVDSTLKIQPAKLEDSAVYLCASSLKGGAGANVLTFGAGSRLTVL.

The chain carries TRBV6-5 and TRBJ2-2; 7 nucleotides match TRBD1. V shed 2 bases and J 6 bases; nucleotides not matched to a gene: 6. CDR1 and CDR2 (germline): MNHEY, SVGAGI. This CDR3 is 15 amino acids long. CDR3 sequence: CASSYLGQSSGELFF. The CDR3 DNA reads as TGTGCCAGCAGTTACCTGGGACAGTCTTCCGGGGAGCTGTTTTTT.

The rearrangement joins TRBV4-1 to TRBJ1-5; the D gene is possibly TRBD1 (5 bases). Between the trimmed V and J ends, which lost 3 bases and 9 bases, there was a span of 9 bases. CDR1 MGHRA and CDR2 YSYEKL come from the germline V gene. CDR3 size: 12 residues. CDR3 DNA sequence: TGCGCCAGCAGCCATACAGGCTCGCCCCAGCATTTT. Translation gives CASSHTGSPQHF.

V usage is TRBV18 and J usage is TRBJ1-1; D not resolved. The CDR3 is made up of 12 amino acids. In germline, CDR1 is KGHSH, CDR2 LQKENI. V was trimmed by 8 bases and J by 7 bases, leaving 14 bases between them. The CDR3 coding sequence is TGTGCCAGCAAAAGAGGAGGAGGTGAAGCTTTCTTT. Translated, it gives CASKRGGGEAFF. The full variable domain, its missing parts supplied by reference TRBV18 and TRBJ1-1, is NAGVMQNPRHLVRRRGQEARLRCSPMKGHSHVYWYRQLPEEGLKFMVYLQKENIIDESGMPKERFSAEFPKEGPSILRIQQVVRGDSAAYFCASKRGGGEAFFGQGTRLTVV.

V gene TRBV29-1 combines with J gene TRBJ2-7; TRBD2 agrees at 8 bases. Germline CDR1 SQVTM, CDR2 ANQGSEA. The CDR3 totals 11 residues. Trimming removed 7 bases from V and 7 bases from J; junction bases left unmatched: 6. The CDR3 loop is CSAGGGGEQYF. The DNA for the CDR3 is TGCAGCGCGGGAGGGGGTGGGGAGCAGTACTTC.

V is TRBV5-1 and J is TRBJ1-2; no firm D call. The V end lost 4 bases, the J end lost 4 bases, and 8 bases lay between the germline ends. Germline V lookup: CDR1 SGHRS, CDR2 YFSETQ. This CDR3 is 12 amino acids long. The CDR3 DNA reads TGCGCCAGCAGCGACACGCTCTATGGCTACACCTTC. It codes for CASSDTLYGYTF.

This clone has only one observation. The V call is TRBV27, the J call TRBJ1-2; 9 bases line up with TRBD1. CDR3 length equals 14 residues. CDR1 and CDR2 (germline): MNHEY, SMNVEV (reference sequence). V gave up 4 bases and J gave up 6 bases; unmatched junction bases: 6. The CDR3 here is CASSSQGAEDGYTF. In nucleotides, the CDR3 is TGTGCCAGCAGTTCACAGGGGGCTGAAGATGGCTACACCTTC.

V is TRBV7-9 and J is TRBJ1-1, with D possibly being TRBD1 (5 bases). The CDR3 is 15 amino acids. Between the trimmed V and J ends, which lost 5 bases and 1 base, there was a span of 14 bases. Germline CDR1 and CDR2: SEHNR and FQNEAQ (reference sequence). CDR3 residues: CASSVSGLPNTEAFF. The CDR3 DNA is TGTGCCAGCAGCGTATCGGGACTGCCGAACACTGAAGCTTTCTTT.

This chain connects TRBV5-1 to TRBJ1-2; D is unresolved. V shed 3 bases and J shed 3 bases, with 18 bases lying between them. This CDR3 is 16 amino acids long. CDR1 and CDR2 from the germline V gene are SGHRS and YFSETQ. The CDR3, as DNA: TGCGCCAGCAGCTATAACCCACGGGGATCTGACTATGGCTACACCTTC. This sequence encodes CASSYNPRGSDYGYTF.

This clone has a handful of counts. The V gene is TRBV7-7, the J gene TRBJ2-2; 8 bases fit TRBD2. The CDR3 totals 14 residues. The V gene end was trimmed by 5 bases and the J gene end by 5 bases; junction bases not matched to a gene: 4. Germline V gene data show CDR1 as SSHAT and CDR2 as FNYEAQ (reference sequence). The CDR3 region has the DNA TGTGCCAGCAGCCAGAGCGGGGGAACCGGGGAGCTGTTTTTT. Protein sequence: CASSQSGGTGELFF.

This clone was recorded only once. CDR3 coding DNA: TGTGCCAGCAGCTTAAGTCTAGCGGGGGTCTACGAGCAGTACTTC. It yields the protein CASSLSLAGVYEQYF. The chain links TRBV7-9 to TRBJ2-7, with 10 bases fitting TRBD2. The trim removed 2 bases at V and 3 bases at J, leaving 4 bases unmatched. This CDR3 region has 15 residues. Germline V gene data show CDR1 as SEHNR and CDR2 as FQNEAQ (reference sequence).

The chain links TRBV27 to TRBJ2-2, with unresolved D. The CDR3 extends over 13 amino acids. Germline V gene sequence: CDR1 MNHEY, CDR2 SMNVEV (reference sequence). V was clipped by 3 bases and J by 1 base, with 3 bases between them. The CDR3 loop is CASSFKNTGELFF. The CDR3 DNA is TGTGCCAGCAGTTTTAAGAACACCGGGGAGCTGTTTTTT.

This clone has a handful of counts. The chain links TRBV6-1 to TRBJ2-5; perhaps TRBD2 as D (5 bases). With 6 bases removed from V and 5 bases from J, the gap between germline ends came to 19 bases. The V gene's germline CDR1 is MNHNS and CDR2 SASEGT. The CDR3 has 15 amino acids. The CDR3 nucleotides read TGTGCCAGCAGGCAATCGACGGCGCGCGGGGAGACCCAGTACTTC. Its translation is CASRQSTARGETQYF.

The chain joins TRBV20-1 to TRBJ1-2, with D perhaps matching TRBD1 (5 bases). The CDR3 runs 11 residues. The V gene's germline CDR1 is DFQATT and CDR2 SNEGSKA (reference sequence). Trimming stripped 3 bases from V and 8 bases from J, with 10 bases between. The CDR3 reads CSASRGNGYTF. The CDR3 nucleotides are TGCAGTGCTAGTCGGGGGAACGGCTACACCTTC.

A few counts support this clone. The chain couples TRBV5-6 to TRBJ1-1; D uncertain. V lost 0 bases and J lost 4, with 22 bases in between. The germline V gene has CDR1 SGHDT and CDR2 YYEEEE. The CDR3 is 18 residues long. The CDR3 coding sequence is TGTGCCAGCAGCTTGGCCAGGAGGACGGGTGAAGGGCGCACTGAAGCTTTCTTT. It yields the protein CASSLARRTGEGRTEAFF. Full variable domain (missing parts from reference TRBV5-6 and TRBJ1-1): DAGVTQSPTHLIKTRGQQVTLRCSPKSGHDTVSWYQQALGQGPQFIFQYYEEEERQRGNFPDRFSGHQFPNYSSELNVNALLLGDSALYLCASSLARRTGEGRTEAFFGQGTRLTVV.

V is TRBV5-5 and J is TRBJ2-7; 9 bases fit TRBD1. Germline V gene data show CDR1 as SGHKS and CDR2 as YYEKEE (reference sequence). The J segment lost 4 bases and the V segment lost 1 base, leaving 3 bases of the junction unmatched. The CDR3 sequence is 14 residues long. As DNA, the CDR3 is TGTGCCAGCAGCTTGCTCGGACAGGGGTACGAGCAGTACTTC. This encodes CASSLLGQGYEQYF.

V gene TRBV13 combines with J gene TRBJ2-7; 10 nucleotides align to TRBD1. In germline, CDR1 is PRHDT, CDR2 FYEKMQ (reference sequence). After removal of 4 bases from V and 2 bases from J, the junction contained 8 bases not matched to a gene. CDR3 length equals 16 residues. The CDR3, as DNA: TGTGCCAGCAGCTCGGACCGACAGGGGGCCCCCTACGAGCAGTACTTC. Translating gives CASSSDRQGAPYEQYF.

The table lists this clone with a few counts. The chain carries TRBV7-9 and TRBJ1-2; unclear D gene. Germline values: CDR1 SEHNR, CDR2 FQNEAQ (reference sequence). The CDR3 is 13 residues long. Trimming removed 0 bases at V and 8 bases at J, with 10 bases between. CDR3 bases: TGTGCCAGCAGCTTAGCTCAGTCGGAGGGCTACACCTTC. Translation: CASSLAQSEGYTF. Variable domain in full (rest from reference TRBV7-9 and TRBJ1-2): DTGVSQNPRHKITKRGQNVTFRCDPISEHNRLYWYRQTLGQGPEFLTYFQNEAQLEKSRLLSDRFSAERPKGSFSTLEIQRTEQGDSAMYLCASSLAQSEGYTFGSGTRLTVV.

In this sample, this clone turned up a few times. This rearrangement joins TRBV6-5 to TRBJ2-7; 7 bases agree with TRBD1. The CDR3 totals 15 residues. Germline V gene sequence: CDR1 MNHEY, CDR2 SVGAGI. After removal of 7 bases from V and 7 bases from J, the junction contained 16 bases not matched to a gene. CDR3 nucleotide sequence: TGTGCCAGCAAAGAAAAAGGGGGCCGTTCGCGGGAGCAGTACTTC. Its protein is CASKEKGGRSREQYF.

The CDR3 here is CASSTGTADTGELFF. The CDR3 nucleotides read TGTGCCAGCAGCACCGGGACAGCCGACACCGGGGAGCTGTTTTTT. The rearrangement joins TRBV9 to TRBJ2-2; 7 nucleotides line up with TRBD1. Germline CDR1 and CDR2: SGDLS and YYNGEE. This CDR3 has 15 residues. V trimming: 4 bases; J trimming: 3 bases; junction bases outside the gene matches: 6.

V is TRBV7-8 and J is TRBJ2-5; the D gene is possibly TRBD2 (7 bases). The end of the DNA fits TRBJ2-7 better, so the J call may be wrong. CDR3 length equals 18 residues. CDR1 is SGHVS and CDR2 is FQNEAQ in the germline V gene. CDR3 amino acids: CASTPGPFEGGRSYEQYF. The CDR3 DNA reads TGTGCCAGCACCCCTGGGCCGTTTGAGGGGGGGAGGTCCTACGAGCAGTACTTC.

The CDR3 coding sequence is TGTGCCAGCTCACCACCGGGGAGGAATAGCAATCAGCCCCAGCATTTT. This sequence encodes CASSPPGRNSNQPQHF. V is TRBV18 and J is TRBJ1-5; D ambiguous. Germline CDR1 reads KGHSH; CDR2 reads LQKENI. This CDR3 has 16 amino acids. Trimming stripped 0 bases from V and 0 bases from J, with 9 bases between.

The chain employs TRBV9 and TRBJ1-6, with 7 bases lining up with TRBD1. The CDR3 loop spans 15 amino acids. J lost 6 bases, V lost 5 bases, and 8 bases had no gene match. CDR1 is SGDLS, CDR2 YYNGEE, per germline. In nucleotides, the CDR3 is TGTGCCAGCAGTCCCCGGGACAGCGCTAATTCACCCCTCCACTTT. Translation: CASSPRDSANSPLHF. Based on the CDR3 plus reference TRBV9 and TRBJ1-6, the full variable domain is DSGVTQTPKHLITATGQRVTLRCSPRSGDLSVYWYQQSLDQGLQFLIQYYNGEERAKGNILERFSAQQFPDLHSELNLSSLELGDSALYFCASSPRDSANSPLHFGNGTRLTVT.